This T cell receptor (beta chain) appears in the sequencing data of a study of cytomegalovirus exposure and HLA in healthy donors. In the study overall: Findings of an earlier analysis included under 140 million unique TCR beta sequences from 200 million or so T cells. From HLA-typed donors, an early data release held tens of millions of unique TCRs.

General study findings and limits: A reported reduction in N-insertions relative to the roughly 700-donor mean was seen in an Asian-associated ancestry cluster in a later analysis. At a 0.05 false discovery rate, a later analysis found approximately 15,000 TCR beta sequences to be associated with HLA alleles.

Both 60 Vbeta primers and 13 Jbeta primers went into the PCR. The assay was immunoSEQ multiplex PCR, and TCRdb's table has in-frame clones only and misses some. Listed are some 80,000 clones; 1% to 1.4% falls within the top ten. The CDR3 is made up of 14 amino acids. Germline V gives CDR1 KGHSH, CDR2 LQKENI. Trimming took 2 bases from V and 1 from J, leaving 8 bases between them. Details on this clone: Its specificity is not known.

The chain carries TRBV18 and TRBJ2-5; D is unresolved. The receptor was derived from a woman aged 25 to 45 in good health and CMV-seronegative. Sequencing was done on a sample of PBMCs. CDR3 bases: TGTGCCAGCTCACCAGGCAGGCCCCAAGAGACCCAGTACTTC. This codes for CASSPGRPQETQYF.